This T cell receptor (beta chain) was identified during a study of T-cell memory formation after mild COVID-19. Ten or more counts support this clonotype. MiXCR, applied by TCRdb to the 5' RACE reads, yields one record per CDR3 protein. The data contain about 360,000 distinct CDR3 sequences, roughly an eighth of them singletons. The sequenced sample consisted of PBMCs or a T cell subset sorted from them (not recorded which). This receptor was taken from a young man who had mild COVID-19 (a few samples of this study predate the infection). Cell type and time point are not known.

In DNA, the CDR3 is TGTGCCAGCAGCTCAGACAGGGACACTGAAGCTTTCTTT. Translated, it gives CASSSDRDTEAFF. The chain is built from TRBV7-8 and TRBJ1-1; 7 bases fit TRBD1. Per the germline V gene, CDR1 is SGHVS and CDR2 is FQNEAQ. The CDR3 has 13 residues. Losses at the gene ends were 4 bases for V and 3 bases for J; bases not matched to a gene: 2.